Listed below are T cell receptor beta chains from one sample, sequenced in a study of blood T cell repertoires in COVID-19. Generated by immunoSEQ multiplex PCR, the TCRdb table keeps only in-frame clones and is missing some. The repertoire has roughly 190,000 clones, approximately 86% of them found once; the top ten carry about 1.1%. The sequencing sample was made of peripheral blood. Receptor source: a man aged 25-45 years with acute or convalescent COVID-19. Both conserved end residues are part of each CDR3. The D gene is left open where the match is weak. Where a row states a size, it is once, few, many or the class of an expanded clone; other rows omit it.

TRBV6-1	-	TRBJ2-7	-	TGTGCCAGCAGTGAGTCTAGGACCTACGAGCAGTACTTC	CASSESRTYEQYF
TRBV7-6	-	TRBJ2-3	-	TGTGCCAGCAGTTCACCGCGTACGAGCACAGATACGCAGTATTTT	CASSSPRTSTDTQYF
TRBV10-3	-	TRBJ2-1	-	TGTGCCATCTCGGGGAGTAGCCTCAATGAGCAGTTCTTC	CAISGSSLNEQFF
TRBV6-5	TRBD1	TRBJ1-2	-	TGTGCCAGCAGTATCGGGACAGGGGACTATGGCTACACCTTC	CASSIGTGDYGYTF
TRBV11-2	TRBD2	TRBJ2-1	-	TGTGCCAGCAGCGGCGGGGGGGCCCTCTCCTACAATGAGCAGTTCTTC	CASSGGGALSYNEQFF
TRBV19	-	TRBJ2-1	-	TGTGCCAGTAGTATCCCAACAGGTAACAATGAGCAGTTCTTC	CASSIPTGNNEQFF
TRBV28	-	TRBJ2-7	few	TGTGCCAGCAGGGGCGGACAGCCCTCCTACGAGCAGTACTTC	CASRGGQPSYEQYF
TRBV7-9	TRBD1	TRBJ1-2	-	TGTGCCAGCAGCTCGGGACAGCCCCAGGGCCGTTATGGCTACACCTTC	CASSSGQPQGRYGYTF
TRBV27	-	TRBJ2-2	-	TGTGCCAGCAGTTTATTCAGGGCGAACACCGGGGAGCTGTTTTTT	CASSLFRANTGELFF
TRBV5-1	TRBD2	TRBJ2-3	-	TGCGCCAGCAGCTACGGACTAGTCGGTAGCACAGATACGCAGTATTTT	CASSYGLVGSTDTQYF
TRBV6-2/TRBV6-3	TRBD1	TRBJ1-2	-	TGTGCCAGCAGCCCCCAGGACAGGGGTGGCTACACCTTC	CASSPQDRGGYTF
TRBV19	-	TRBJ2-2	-	TGTGCCAGTAGTATTCCAGGGAAGGCCGGGGAGCTGTTTTTT	CASSIPGKAGELFF
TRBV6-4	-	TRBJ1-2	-	TGTGCCAGCAGTGACCCGGCAGGGTATGGCTACACCTTC	CASSDPAGYGYTF
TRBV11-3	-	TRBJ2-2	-	TGTGCCAGCAGCTTAGCAGGGGTTACCGGGGAGCTGTTTTTT	CASSLAGVTGELFF
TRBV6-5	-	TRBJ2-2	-	TGTGCCACCATCCGAGGTCCGAACACCGGGGAGCTGTTTTTT	CATIRGPNTGELFF
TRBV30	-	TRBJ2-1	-	TGTGCCTGGAGCCTATTAAATGAGCAGTTCTTC	CAWSLLNEQFF
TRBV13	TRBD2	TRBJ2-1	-	TGTGCCAGCAGCTCACTTCCGGGACTAGCGGGAGGAGAGCAGTTCTTC	CASSSLPGLAGGEQFF
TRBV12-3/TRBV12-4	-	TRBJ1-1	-	TGTGCCAGCAATGGAGCCGCGGGCACTGAAGCTTTCTTT	CASNGAAGTEAFF
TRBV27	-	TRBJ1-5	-	TGTGCCAGCAGTCCCCTGCGGGATAGTCAGCCCCAGCATTTT	CASSPLRDSQPQHF
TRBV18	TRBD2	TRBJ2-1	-	TGTGCCACCACACTCGGGTCCACCGCCCCGGGAGGTGAGCAGTTCTTC	CATTLGSTAPGGEQFF
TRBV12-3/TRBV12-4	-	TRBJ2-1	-	TGTGCCAGTCGGAGGGAGTATCACAATGAGCAGTTCTTC	CASRREYHNEQFF
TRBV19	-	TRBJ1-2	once	TGTGCCAGTAGTATGTCGGGGGGATACTATGGCTACACCTTC	CASSMSGGYYGYTF
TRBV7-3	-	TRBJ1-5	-	TGTGCCAGCAGCTGGGGTAGGGGATATAGCAATCAGCCCCAGCATTTT	CASSWGRGYSNQPQHF
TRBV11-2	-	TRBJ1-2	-	TGTGCCAGCAGCTTACCTTCGGGGAAGGGCTATGGCTACACCTTC	CASSLPSGKGYGYTF
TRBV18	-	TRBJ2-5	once	TGTGCCAGCTCCCGGGGAGGAATAGAGACCCAGTACTTC	CASSRGGIETQYF
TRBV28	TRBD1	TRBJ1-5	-	TGTGCCAGTCTCGTGACAGGGGGCAATCAGCCCCAGCATTTT	CASLVTGGNQPQHF
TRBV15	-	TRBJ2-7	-	TGTGCCACCAGCAGAGGTGGTGATAGCGGCTTCTACGAGCAGTACTTC	CATSRGGDSGFYEQYF
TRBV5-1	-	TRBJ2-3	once	TGCGCCAGCAGCTTGGGACAGGTATCTAGCACAGATACGCAGTATTTT	CASSLGQVSSTDTQYF
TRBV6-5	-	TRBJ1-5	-	TGTGCCAGCAGTTACAACGGACAGCACAATCAGCCCCAGCATTTT	CASSYNGQHNQPQHF
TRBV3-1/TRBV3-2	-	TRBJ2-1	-	TGTGCCAGCAGCCAAGGGGTAGCGGTGGGGAATGAGCAGTTCTTC	CASSQGVAVGNEQFF
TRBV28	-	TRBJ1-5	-	TGTGCCAGCAGTAGCCAGGGTCGTAATCAGCCCCAGCATTTT	CASSSQGRNQPQHF
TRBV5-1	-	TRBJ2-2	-	TGCGCCAGCAGCTTTAGCGGAGGCGCCACCGGGGAGCTGTTTTTT	CASSFSGGATGELFF
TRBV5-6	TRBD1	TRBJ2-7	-	TGTGCCAGCAGCACCCGGACAGGGGAGTTCGAGCAGTACTTC	CASSTRTGEFEQYF
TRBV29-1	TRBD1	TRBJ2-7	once	TGCAGCGTCCTCCGGGACAGGGGGCTAAAGCAGTACTTC	CSVLRDRGLKQYF
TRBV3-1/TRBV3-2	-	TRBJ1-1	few	TGTGCCAGCAGCCAATACCACGCAGGGGACAACACTGAAGCTTTCTTT	CASSQYHAGDNTEAFF
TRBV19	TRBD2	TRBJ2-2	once	TGTGCCACCGGCAGACTAGCGGGTACCTACACCGGGGAGCTGTTTTTT	CATGRLAGTYTGELFF
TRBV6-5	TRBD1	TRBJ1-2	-	TGTGCCAGCAGTTACTCTAAATGGGACAGTAACTATGGCTACACCTTC	CASSYSKWDSNYGYTF
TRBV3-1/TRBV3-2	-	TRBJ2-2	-	TGTGCCAGCAGCTTTCAAGAGGCGACAGGGAGGCGCGGGGAGCTGTTTTTT	CASSFQEATGRRGELFF
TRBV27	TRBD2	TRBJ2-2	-	TGTGCCAGCAGAAGACTAGCGGGAGTTGGAACCGGGGAGCTGTTTTTT	CASRRLAGVGTGELFF
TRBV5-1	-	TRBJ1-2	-	TGCGCCAGCAGCTTGGGTAGGGGTATGGCTAACTATGGCTACACCTTC	CASSLGRGMANYGYTF
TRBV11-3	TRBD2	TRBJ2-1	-	TGTGCCAGCAGCCCCAGCGGGGGCTACAATGAGCAGTTCTTC	CASSPSGGYNEQFF
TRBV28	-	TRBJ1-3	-	TGTGCCAGTAGTCGACAGGTTTTAAACACCATATATTTT	CASSRQVLNTIYF
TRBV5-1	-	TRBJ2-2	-	TGCGCCAGCATGGAGCGGGACACCGGGGAGCTGTTTTTT	CASMERDTGELFF
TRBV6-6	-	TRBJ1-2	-	TGTGCCAGCAGAAAAGACAGCCATGGCTACACCTTC	CASRKDSHGYTF
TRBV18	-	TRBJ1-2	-	TGTGCCAGCTCACCACCTCCGGTCCTACTTAACTATGGCTACACCTTC	CASSPPPVLLNYGYTF
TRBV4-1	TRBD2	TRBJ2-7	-	TGCGCCAGCAGCCAGCCGGGAGCGGGGACCTACGAGCAGTACTTC	CASSQPGAGTYEQYF
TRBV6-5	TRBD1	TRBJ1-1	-	TGTGCCAGCAAGGCCGGGACAGCGAACACTGAAGCTTTCTTT	CASKAGTANTEAFF